This section outlines one T cell receptor beta chain sequence together with its context. Antigen unknown. This record comes from a study of cytomegalovirus exposure and HLA in healthy donors. Per the germline V gene, CDR1 is MGHRA and CDR2 is YSYEKL. Trimming took 4 bases from V and 0 from J, leaving 10 bases between them. This CDR3 is built from 14 residues. Findings and caveats of the study: The authors reported that TCR beta sequences could predict HLA-A and HLA-B alleles. These predictions were accurate for most subjects in the first cohort. Researchers had no immune exposure information except CMV serostatus available.

Use of 60 Vbeta and 13 Jbeta primers characterized the PCR. The protocol was immunoSEQ multiplex PCR, while the TCRdb copy is restricted to in-frame clones and leaves out a portion. The sample records approximately 150,000 clones, approximately 82% being singletons. Material: PBMCs. The receptor comes from a woman aged 55 to 70 in good health and CMV-seropositive. The rearrangement links TRBV4-1 to TRBJ2-7, with D possibly being TRBD2 (5 bases). The CDR3 loop is CASSPETSSYEQYF. CDR3 sequence (DNA): TGCGCCAGCAGCCCGGAAACTAGCTCCTACGAGCAGTACTTC.